This TCR beta chain derives from a study of blood T cell repertoires in COVID-19. For the study at large: Sources were T cells, B-cell-depleted T cells, or PBMCs; the material itself was cDNA or gDNA.

J was trimmed by 7 bases and V by 0 bases; bases with no gene match: 5. The CDR3 spans 14 residues. Per germline, CDR1 MNHEY and CDR2 SMNVEV (reference sequence). Original processing notes: Quantification of nucleated cells was approximated via reference gene primer amplification. Repertoires were generated with immunoSEQ multiplex PCR, while TCRdb's copy carries only in-frame clones and drops some. V, J and clone size are taken as reported in that table, and D and trimming were inferred from the DNA itself. The data show about 86,000 clones, over 80% seen once. This clone was seen more than once but under ten times.

Sample: peripheral blood. This receptor was obtained from a woman of 80 years or more with active or convalescent COVID-19. The rearrangement joins TRBV27 to TRBJ1-1; 7 bases agree with TRBD1. The CDR3 DNA is TGTGCCAGCAGTTTATCGACAGGGATAGGTGAAGCTTTCTTT. Its protein is CASSLSTGIGEAFF.